Listed here are 19 T cell receptor beta chains from one sample, sequenced in a study of blood T cell repertoires in COVID-19. The table came from immunoSEQ multiplex PCR; TCRdb's copy has only in-frame clones and leaves some out. This table has 150,000 to 200,000 clones, around nine tenths appearing once. Sequencing used peripheral blood. The source of these receptors is a woman in her 70s with COVID-19, enrolled during active disease.

This clone was seen only once. The J gene is TRBJ2-3, the V gene TRBV6-5, with D possibly matching TRBD1 (6 bases). The CDR3 totals 13 residues. The V end was cut by 6 bases, the J end by 1 base, with 8 bases between. The germline CDR1 and CDR2 sequences are MNHEY and SVGAGI. The CDR3 sequence: CASRGHRTDTQYF. The CDR3 nucleotides read TGTGCCAGCAGGGGACACCGCACAGATACGCAGTATTTT.

The V call is TRBV11-3, the J call TRBJ2-5; D possibly corresponds to TRBD2 (5 bases). This CDR3 spans 15 amino acids. V was trimmed by 2 bases and J by 7 bases, leaving 17 bases between them. CDR1 SGHNT and CDR2 YENEEA come from the germline V gene. This CDR3 is CASSLLRGPGGTQYF. DNA of the CDR3: TGTGCCAGCAGCTTACTACGGGGTCCGGGCGGGACCCAGTACTTC.

The chain joins TRBV3-1 (or the pseudogene TRBV3-2) to TRBJ2-5, with a possible D match to TRBD1 (6 bases). The CDR3 is 15 amino acids. V lost 4 bases and J lost 2, with 14 bases in between. The V gene's germline CDR1 is LGHDT and CDR2 YNNKEL (reference sequence). DNA of the CDR3: TGTGCCAGCAGCCTGCGACAGGACCCACAAGAGACCCAGTACTTC. Translated, it gives CASSLRQDPQETQYF.

The V call is TRBV6-5, the J call TRBJ1-1, with 7 bases fitting TRBD1. Germline V gives CDR1 MNHEY, CDR2 SVGAGI. The V segment lost 5 bases and the J segment 3 bases; nucleotides outside the gene matches: 3. The CDR3 is 13 amino acids. CDR3 nucleotide sequence: TGTGCCAGCAGTACGACAGGGTACACTGAAGCTTTCTTT. It codes for CASSTTGYTEAFF.

The chain uses TRBV7-6 and TRBJ2-7; no definite D call. The CDR3 spans 15 residues. Germline V gene sequence: CDR1 SGHVS, CDR2 FNYEAQ. The V end was cut by 5 bases, the J end by 7 bases, with 21 bases between. The CDR3, as DNA: TGTGCCAGCAGCGTAGGACCGTCGCCCGAGAGGGAGCAGTACTTC. It specifies CASSVGPSPEREQYF.

This clone has only one observation. The chain is built from TRBV11-2 and TRBJ1-1; 7 nucleotides line up with TRBD1. The CDR3 sequence is 15 residues long. CDR1 SGHAT and CDR2 FQNNGV come from the germline V gene. Unmatched junction bases numbered 7, after V lost 0 bases and J lost 6 bases. Here the CDR3 reads CASSLEGTVFAEAFF. CDR3 in DNA: TGTGCCAGCAGCTTAGAGGGGACAGTCTTCGCTGAAGCTTTCTTT. The full variable domain, its missing parts supplied by reference TRBV11-2 and TRBJ1-1, is EAGVAQSPRYKIIEKRQSVAFWCNPISGHATLYWYQQILGQGPKLLIQFQNNGVVDDSQLPKDRFSAERLKGVDSTLKIQPAKLEDSAVYLCASSLEGTVFAEAFFGQGTRLTVV.

This clone was counted once. The J gene is TRBJ2-7, the V gene TRBV28, with D uncertain. This CDR3 is 12 amino acids long. Germline V gene data show CDR1 as MDHEN and CDR2 as SYDVKM. The V gene lost 7 bases and the J gene lost 2 bases, with 9 bases spanning the gap. CDR3 residues: CASNGPPYEQYF. Here the CDR3 DNA reads TGTGCCAGCAATGGGCCCCCCTACGAGCAGTACTTC.

V is TRBV19 and J is TRBJ2-1; 7 positions agree with TRBD1. With 5 bases clipped from V and 16 bases from J, the junction kept 14 bases outside the gene matches. This CDR3 spans 13 amino acids. Germline V gives CDR1 LNHDA, CDR2 SQIVND (reference sequence). DNA for the CDR3: TGTGCCAGTAGTCCCGAAAGAGACAGGGAAGTCTTCTTC. This codes for CASSPERDREVFF.

CDR3 amino acids: CASSPQSGYEQYF. The CDR3 bases are TGCGCCAGCAGCCCTCAGTCAGGCTACGAGCAGTACTTC. The chain employs TRBV4-1 and TRBJ2-7; no clear D. Germline assignment: CDR1 MGHRA and CDR2 YSYEKL. The CDR3 spans 13 residues. V lost 4 bases and J lost 3, with 10 bases in between.

V and J are TRBV19 and TRBJ2-7; 12 nucleotides agree with TRBD1. Germline V gene data show CDR1 as LNHDA and CDR2 as SQIVND (reference sequence). The CDR3 sequence is 14 residues long. Unmatched junction bases numbered 5, after V lost 5 bases and J lost 6 bases. The chain's CDR3 is CASSPGTGGREQYF. CDR3 coding DNA: TGTGCCAGTAGTCCCGGGACAGGGGGCCGCGAGCAGTACTTC.

The CDR3 DNA is TGTGCCAGAAGTCCGGGACAGGTGAACACCGGGGAGCTGTTTTTT. Protein: CARSPGQVNTGELFF. V and J are TRBV5-3 and TRBJ2-2; TRBD1 aligns across 8 bases. TRBV5-3 belongs to the ORF category, with a function that is uncertain. Trimming cost V 5 bases and J 1 base; bases outside gene matches: 4. This CDR3 is built from 15 residues.

This clone was seen once. The chain has TRBV6-6 and TRBJ1-1; TRBD1 is a possible D gene (5 bases). V was trimmed by 0 bases and J by 5 bases, leaving 13 bases between them. From germline, CDR1 is MNHNY and CDR2 SVGAGI (reference sequence). This CDR3 is built from 15 residues. CDR3 loop: CASSYSKGRDTEAFF. CDR3 nucleotides: TGTGCCAGCAGTTACTCCAAGGGGCGGGATACTGAAGCTTTCTTT.

The chain has TRBV30 and TRBJ2-7, with TRBD1 identical over 7 bases. This CDR3 has 15 residues. The germline CDR1 and CDR2 sequences are GTSNPN and SVGIG (reference sequence). V dropped 0 bases and J dropped 2; count of bases not matched to a gene: 7. The DNA for the CDR3 is TGTGCCTGGAGTGTAATGGCACAGGGGCCCTACGAGCAGTACTTC. It encodes CAWSVMAQGPYEQYF.

The rearrangement joins TRBV11-3 to TRBJ2-7; tentatively, D is TRBD1 (6 bases). CDR3 length: 13 residues. The germline CDR1 and CDR2 sequences are SGHNT and YENEEA. V was trimmed by 3 bases and J by 6 bases, leaving 12 bases between them. The CDR3 loop is CASSLDGQSEQYF. CDR3 DNA sequence: TGTGCCAGCAGCTTGGATGGACAGTCCGAGCAGTACTTC.

The chain is built from TRBV14 and TRBJ2-5; tentatively, D is TRBD2 (6 bases). V lost 3 bases and J 2 bases, leaving 16 bases between the germline ends. The CDR3 extends over 16 amino acids. Germline CDR1 is SGHDN and CDR2 is FVKESK. The CDR3 spells CASSHMGRRFQETQYF. Here the CDR3 DNA reads TGTGCCAGCAGCCATATGGGGAGGAGGTTTCAAGAGACCCAGTACTTC.

This clone was seen more than once but under ten times. The chain uses TRBV6-2 or TRBV6-3 and TRBJ2-5, with 14 positions matching TRBD2. Germline V gene lookup returns CDR1 MNHEY and CDR2 SVGEGT. The ends lost 6 bases at V and 2 bases at J; junction bases unmatched: 11. The CDR3 spans 18 residues. The CDR3 sequence: CASSPGTSGSGRQETQYF. In DNA form, the CDR3 reads TGTGCCAGCAGCCCTGGGACTAGCGGGAGTGGTAGGCAAGAGACCCAGTACTTC.

The V gene is TRBV29-1, the J gene TRBJ2-1; D uncertain. Trimming left V 1 base short and J 10 bases short, with 11 bases between. The CDR3 totals 12 residues. Germline V gene lookup returns CDR1 SQVTM and CDR2 ANQGSEA. This CDR3 reads CSVEGSRGEQFF. The CDR3 coding sequence is TGCAGCGTTGAAGGGAGTCGCGGAGAGCAGTTCTTC.

The rearrangement links TRBV7-8 to TRBJ2-7; D gene unclear. V was cut by 0 bases and J by 5 bases, with 8 bases left in between. Germline V CDR1 and CDR2: SGHVS, FQNEAQ. The CDR3 runs 13 residues. The CDR3 protein is CASSLAHGDEQYF. The CDR3 DNA reads TGTGCCAGCAGCTTAGCGCACGGAGACGAGCAGTACTTC.

The count of this clone is one. This chain connects TRBV5-1 to TRBJ2-7; the match to TRBD2 covers 7 bases. The junction had 2 bases not matched to a gene; V was cut back by 0 bases and J by 2 bases. The CDR3 spans 14 residues. The germline V gene has CDR1 SGHRS and CDR2 YFSETQ. Written as DNA, the CDR3 is TGCGCCAGCAGCTTGGGAGCGGGAACCTACGAGCAGTACTTC. The encoded protein is CASSLGAGTYEQYF.